There are many counts of the clone carrying this T cell receptor beta chain. Its antigen is undetermined. Patients chosen for sequencing had shown CD8+CD57+ cell expansion by flow cytometry. In germline, CDR1 is ENHRY, CDR2 SYGVKD. The CDR3 has 15 residues. With V trimmed by 5 bases and J by 3 bases, 6 bases remained unmatched. For CDR3 and TCR beta VDJ profiling, genomic DNA was the template used. MiXCR, applied by TCRdb to the reads, yields one record per CDR3 protein. The repertoire holds about half a million distinct CDR3 sequences, with 25% to 40% as singletons. The data are from a study of CD8+CD57+ T cells in acquired aplastic anemia. At the level of the study: Recorded DNA amounts for sorted CD4+ and CD8+ cells had an average of about 3 ug.

Findings and caveats of the study: Researchers report that twenty-nine CD8+ CDR3 sequences appeared in both patients and controls.

What was sequenced was sorted CD4+, CD8+, or CD8+CD57+ T cells (not recorded which) from PBMCs. The gene calls are TRBV10-3 and TRBJ2-3; 9 positions agree with TRBD1. This receptor was obtained from a human donor with aplastic anemia. The CDR3, as DNA: TGTGCCATCAGTACGGACAGGGGTGGTACAGATACGCAGTATTTT. Protein sequence: CAISTDRGGTDTQYF.